Listed here is a single TCR beta chain. Its antigen remains unknown. This specimen comes from a study of post-analysis software for immune sequencing data. Findings of the study overall: TRBV segments more frequent in patients than in controls numbered roughly five and included TRBV5-6, TRBV5-1 and TRBV20-1. Comparison with controls showed significantly lower normalized Chao1 diversity in multiple sclerosis patients.

CDR3 length equals 15 residues. Germline V gene lookup returns CDR1 PRHDT and CDR2 FYEKMQ (reference sequence). V was shortened by 0 bases and J by 3 bases, with 12 bases between the two germline ends. Included in the TCR beta cDNA libraries were unique molecular identifiers. Using its own MiXCR run on the PCR reads, TCRdb lists one record per CDR3 protein. The table records around 200,000 distinct CDR3 sequences, 25% to 30% of them present only once. The V gene is TRBV13, the J gene TRBJ2-7, with a possible D match to TRBD1 (6 bases). This clonotype was sampled from a girl aged 2-17 years with multiple sclerosis. Sequenced sample: blood. This CDR3 reads CASSLGQRTDYEQYF. The DNA of the CDR3 is TGTGCCAGCAGCTTAGGCCAGCGGACAGACTACGAGCAGTACTTC.